This T cell receptor beta chain stems from a study of blood T cell repertoires in COVID-19. Assay used: immunoSEQ multiplex PCR; TCRdb lists only in-frame clones, some missing. The data hold hundreds of thousands of clones, with 85% to 90% observed a single time. The germline V gene encodes CDR1 SQVTM and CDR2 ANQGSEA. CDR3 size: 13 residues. After removal of 2 bases from V and 5 bases from J, the junction contained 4 bases not matched to a gene. The specimen sequenced was peripheral blood. This sequence was found in a man in his sixties or seventies with acute or convalescent COVID-19. The chain recombines TRBV29-1 with TRBJ2-5; 8 bases map to TRBD2. The CDR3 reads CSVESGGRETQYF. The CDR3 nucleotides read TGCAGCGTTGAATCGGGGGGGCGCGAGACCCAGTACTTC. The full variable domain, in which reference TRBV29-1 and TRBJ2-5 provide the parts outside the CDR3, is SAVISQKPSRDICQRGTSLTIQCQVDSQVTMMFWYRQQPGQSLTLIATANQGSEATYESGFVIDKFPISRPNLTFSTLTVSNMSPEDSSIYLCSVESGGRETQYFGPGTRLLVL.